This T cell receptor (beta chain) was identified during a study of cytomegalovirus exposure and HLA in healthy donors. Study overall: Within the Caucasian-associated ancestry cluster were around four fifths of the roughly 400 genotyped donors.

With 0 bases clipped from V and 2 bases from J, the junction kept 7 bases outside the gene matches. The CDR3 extends over 17 amino acids. Germline CDR1 and CDR2: MGHRA and YSYEKL. Whole-study findings and limits: The classifier reportedly diagnosed cytomegalovirus status with high sensitivity and specificity. For most subjects, TCR beta sequences were reported to predict HLA-A and HLA-B alleles with accuracy. Among immune exposure information, only CMV serostatus was available.

As for this clone: What it recognizes is unknown.

Primers for the PCR totalled 60 Vbeta and 13 Jbeta. Repertoires were generated with immunoSEQ multiplex PCR, while TCRdb's copy carries only in-frame clones and drops some. The sample has tens of thousands of clones, roughly 73% seen once. Sample: PBMCs. The gene calls are TRBV4-1 and TRBJ1-1; 9 nucleotides agree with TRBD1. The origin of this receptor is a male donor in good health and CMV-seropositive. The CDR3 is CASSQDKGQGPNTEAFF. In nucleotides, the CDR3 is TGCGCCAGCAGCCAAGACAAAGGACAGGGGCCTAACACTGAAGCTTTCTTT.